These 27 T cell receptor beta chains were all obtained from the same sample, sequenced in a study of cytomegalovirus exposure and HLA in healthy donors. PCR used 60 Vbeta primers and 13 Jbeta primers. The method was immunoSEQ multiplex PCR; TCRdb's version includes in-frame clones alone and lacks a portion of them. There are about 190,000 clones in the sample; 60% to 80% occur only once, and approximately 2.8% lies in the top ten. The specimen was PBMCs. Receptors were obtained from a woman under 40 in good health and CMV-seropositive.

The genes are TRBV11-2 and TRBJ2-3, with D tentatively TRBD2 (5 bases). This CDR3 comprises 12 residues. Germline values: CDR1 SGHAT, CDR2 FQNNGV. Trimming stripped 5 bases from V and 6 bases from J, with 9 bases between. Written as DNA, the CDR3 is TGTGCCAGCAGCCGCGGCGGGGATACGCAGTATTTT. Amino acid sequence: CASSRGGDTQYF.

The CDR3 here is CASSLAARDEQFF. In nucleotides, the CDR3 is TGTGCCAGCAGCTTAGCGGCGAGGGATGAGCAGTTCTTC. The V call is TRBV11-3, the J call TRBJ2-1; the D gene is possibly TRBD2 (5 bases). Trimming took 1 base from V and 8 from J, leaving 9 bases between them. CDR1 SGHNT and CDR2 YENEEA come from the germline V gene. CDR3 length equals 13 residues.

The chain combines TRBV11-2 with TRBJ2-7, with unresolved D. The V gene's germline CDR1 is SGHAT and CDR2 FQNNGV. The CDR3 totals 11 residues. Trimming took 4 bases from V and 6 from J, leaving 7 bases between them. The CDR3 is CASSSRAEQYF. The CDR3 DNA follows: TGTGCCAGCAGCTCGAGAGCCGAGCAGTACTTC. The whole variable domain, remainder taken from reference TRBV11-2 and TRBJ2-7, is EAGVAQSPRYKIIEKRQSVAFWCNPISGHATLYWYQQILGQGPKLLIQFQNNGVVDDSQLPKDRFSAERLKGVDSTLKIQPAKLEDSAVYLCASSSRAEQYFGPGTRLTVT.

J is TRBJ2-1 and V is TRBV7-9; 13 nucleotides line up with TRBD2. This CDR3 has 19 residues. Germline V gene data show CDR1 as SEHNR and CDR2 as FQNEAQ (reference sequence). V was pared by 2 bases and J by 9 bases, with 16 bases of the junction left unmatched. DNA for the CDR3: TGTGCCAGCAGCTTACGTGGACTAGCGGGAGTGAGTTTAGTCGGTGAGCAGTTCTTC. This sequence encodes CASSLRGLAGVSLVGEQFF.

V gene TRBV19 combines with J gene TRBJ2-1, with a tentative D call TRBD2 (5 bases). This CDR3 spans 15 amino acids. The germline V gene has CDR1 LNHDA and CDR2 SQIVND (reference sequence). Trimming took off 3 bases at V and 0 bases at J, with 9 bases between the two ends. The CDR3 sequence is CASSIWESSYNEQFF. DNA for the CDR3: TGTGCCAGTAGTATTTGGGAGAGCTCCTACAATGAGCAGTTCTTC.

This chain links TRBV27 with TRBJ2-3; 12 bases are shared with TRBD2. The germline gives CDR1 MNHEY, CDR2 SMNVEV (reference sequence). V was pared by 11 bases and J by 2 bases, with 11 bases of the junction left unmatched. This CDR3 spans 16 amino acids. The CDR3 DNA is TGTGCCGCCCGCCGGCTAGCGGGAGGGGACACAGATACGCAGTATTTT. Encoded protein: CAARRLAGGDTDTQYF.

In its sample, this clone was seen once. The CDR3 here is CASSLTTGRTRNQPQHF. For the CDR3, the DNA is TGTGCCAGCAGCTTAACGACAGGGAGGACGCGCAATCAGCCCCAGCATTTT. This chain connects TRBV11-2 to TRBJ1-5; 7 nucleotides align to TRBD1. Germline assignment: CDR1 SGHAT and CDR2 FQNNGV. This CDR3 is 17 amino acids long. With V trimmed by 2 bases and J by 2 bases, 9 bases remained unmatched.

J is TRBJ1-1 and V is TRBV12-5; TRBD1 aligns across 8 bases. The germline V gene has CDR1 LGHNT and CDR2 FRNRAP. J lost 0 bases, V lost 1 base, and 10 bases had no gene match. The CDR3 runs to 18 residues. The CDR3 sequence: CASGLAIGQGSMNTEAFF. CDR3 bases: TGTGCTAGTGGTTTGGCTATCGGACAGGGAAGTATGAACACTGAAGCTTTCTTT. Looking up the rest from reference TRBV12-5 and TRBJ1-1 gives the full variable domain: DARVTQTPRHKVTEMGQEVTMRCQPILGHNTVFWYRQTMMQGLELLAYFRNRAPLDDSGMPKDRFSAEMPDATLATLKIQPSEPRDSAVYFCASGLAIGQGSMNTEAFFGQGTRLTVV.

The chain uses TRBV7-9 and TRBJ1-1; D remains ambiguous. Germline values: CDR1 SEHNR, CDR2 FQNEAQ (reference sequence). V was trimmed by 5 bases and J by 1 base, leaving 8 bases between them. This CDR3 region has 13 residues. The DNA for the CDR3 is TGTGCCAGCAGCGCCGACTGGAACACTGAAGCTTTCTTT. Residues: CASSADWNTEAFF.

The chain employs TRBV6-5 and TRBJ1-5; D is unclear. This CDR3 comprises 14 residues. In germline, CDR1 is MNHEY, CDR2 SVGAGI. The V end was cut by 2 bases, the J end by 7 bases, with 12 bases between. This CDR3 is CASSYRREGQPQHF. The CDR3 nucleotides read TGTGCCAGCAGTTACCGGCGGGAAGGGCAGCCCCAGCATTTT.

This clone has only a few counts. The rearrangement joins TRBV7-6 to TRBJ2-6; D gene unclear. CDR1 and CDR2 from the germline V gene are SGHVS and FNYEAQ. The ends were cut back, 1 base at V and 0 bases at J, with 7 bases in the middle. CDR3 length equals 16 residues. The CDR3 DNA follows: TGTGCCAGCAGCTTAGTAACGGGCTCTGGGGCCAACGTCCTGACTTTC. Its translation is CASSLVTGSGANVLTF.

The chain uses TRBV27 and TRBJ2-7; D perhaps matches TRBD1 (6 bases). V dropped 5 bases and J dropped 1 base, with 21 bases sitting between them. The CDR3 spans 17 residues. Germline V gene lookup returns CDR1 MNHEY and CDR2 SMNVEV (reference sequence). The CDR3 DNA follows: TGTGCCAGCAGTCCACACATTTTGGGGGCTACATCCTACGAGCAGTACTTC. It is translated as CASSPHILGATSYEQYF.

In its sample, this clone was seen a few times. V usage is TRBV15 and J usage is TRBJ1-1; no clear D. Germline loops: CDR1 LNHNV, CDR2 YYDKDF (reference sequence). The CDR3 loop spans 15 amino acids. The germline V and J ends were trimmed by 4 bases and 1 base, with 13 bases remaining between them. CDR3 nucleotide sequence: TGTGCCACCAGCACCCGACACGTGGGGAACACTGAAGCTTTCTTT. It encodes CATSTRHVGNTEAFF.

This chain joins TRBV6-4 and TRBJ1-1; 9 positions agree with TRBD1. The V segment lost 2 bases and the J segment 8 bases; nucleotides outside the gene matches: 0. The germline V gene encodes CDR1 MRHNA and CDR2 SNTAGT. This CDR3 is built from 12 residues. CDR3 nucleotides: TGTGCCAGCAGTGACGGGACAGGGGAAGCTTTCTTT. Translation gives CASSDGTGEAFF.

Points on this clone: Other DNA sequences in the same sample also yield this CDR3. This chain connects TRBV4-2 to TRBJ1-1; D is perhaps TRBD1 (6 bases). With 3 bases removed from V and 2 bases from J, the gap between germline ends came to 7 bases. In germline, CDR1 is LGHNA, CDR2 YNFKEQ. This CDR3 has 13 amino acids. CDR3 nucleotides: TGTGCCAGCAGCCAGGGACAAAACACTGAAGCTTTCTTT. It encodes CASSQGQNTEAFF.

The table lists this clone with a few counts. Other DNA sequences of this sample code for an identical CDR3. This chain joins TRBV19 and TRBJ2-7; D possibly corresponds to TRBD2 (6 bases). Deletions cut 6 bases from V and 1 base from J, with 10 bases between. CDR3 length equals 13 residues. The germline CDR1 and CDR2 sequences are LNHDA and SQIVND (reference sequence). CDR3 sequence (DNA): TGTGCCAGTAGCAGCGGGTTGTCCTACGAGCAGTACTTC. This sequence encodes CASSSGLSYEQYF.

The CDR3 DNA sequence: TGTGCCAGCAGTTCCACAGGCTACACCCAGTACTTC. It translates to CASSSTGYTQYF. V and J are TRBV28 and TRBJ2-5, with D possibly matching TRBD1 (5 bases). There are 12 residues in the CDR3. With 4 bases removed from V and 8 bases from J, the gap between germline ends came to 11 bases. Germline V lookup: CDR1 MDHEN, CDR2 SYDVKM.

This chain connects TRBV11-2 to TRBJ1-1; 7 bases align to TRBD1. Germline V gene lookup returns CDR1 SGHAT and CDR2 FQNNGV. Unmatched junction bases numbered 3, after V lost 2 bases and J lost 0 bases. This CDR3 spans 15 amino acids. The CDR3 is CASSLQGQMNTEAFF. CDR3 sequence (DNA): TGTGCCAGCAGCTTACAGGGACAGATGAACACTGAAGCTTTCTTT.

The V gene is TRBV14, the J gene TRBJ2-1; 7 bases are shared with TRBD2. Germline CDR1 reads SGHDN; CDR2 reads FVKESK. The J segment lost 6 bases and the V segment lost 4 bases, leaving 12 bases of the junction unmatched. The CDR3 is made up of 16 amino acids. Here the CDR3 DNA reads TGTGCCAGCAGCCCACAAGAGGGAGGGCCCCTCAATGAGCAGTTCTTC. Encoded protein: CASSPQEGGPLNEQFF.

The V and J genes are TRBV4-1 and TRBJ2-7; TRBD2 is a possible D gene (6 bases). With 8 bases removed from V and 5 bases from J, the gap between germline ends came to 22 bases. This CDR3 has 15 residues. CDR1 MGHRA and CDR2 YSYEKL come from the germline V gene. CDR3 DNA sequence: TGCGCCAGCTCTCCAACCGGGGGAAAGAGCGACGAGCAGTACTTC. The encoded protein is CASSPTGGKSDEQYF.

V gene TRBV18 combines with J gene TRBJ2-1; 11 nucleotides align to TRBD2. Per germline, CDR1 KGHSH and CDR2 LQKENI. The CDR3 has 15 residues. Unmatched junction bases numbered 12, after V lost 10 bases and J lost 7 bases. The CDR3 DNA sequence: TGTGCCACCCTTCGAGGGACTAGCGGATCGAATGAGCAGTTCTTC. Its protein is CATLRGTSGSNEQFF.

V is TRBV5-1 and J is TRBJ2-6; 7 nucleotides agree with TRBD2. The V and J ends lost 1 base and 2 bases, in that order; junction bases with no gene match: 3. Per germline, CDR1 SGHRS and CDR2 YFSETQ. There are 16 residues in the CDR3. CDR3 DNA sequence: TGCGCCAGCAGCTTGACCCGGGGGGCTGGGGCCAACGTCCTGACTTTC. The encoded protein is CASSLTRGAGANVLTF.

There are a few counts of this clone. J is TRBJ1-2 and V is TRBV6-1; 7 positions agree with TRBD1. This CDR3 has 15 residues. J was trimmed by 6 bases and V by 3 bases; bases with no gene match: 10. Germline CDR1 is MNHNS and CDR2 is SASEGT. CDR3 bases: TGTGCCAGCAGTGAGGTCGAGGGGGCATGGGATGGCTACACCTTC. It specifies CASSEVEGAWDGYTF.

The DNA of the CDR3 is TGTGCCAGCAGCTGGGGGGGAATAGTGAGAACTGAAGCTTTCTTT. It codes for CASSWGGIVRTEAFF. The chain combines TRBV5-8 with TRBJ1-1; D may be TRBD1 (5 bases). Trimming took off 3 bases at V and 5 bases at J, with 17 bases between the two ends. The germline V gene encodes CDR1 SGHTS and CDR2 YDEGEE. This CDR3 spans 15 amino acids.

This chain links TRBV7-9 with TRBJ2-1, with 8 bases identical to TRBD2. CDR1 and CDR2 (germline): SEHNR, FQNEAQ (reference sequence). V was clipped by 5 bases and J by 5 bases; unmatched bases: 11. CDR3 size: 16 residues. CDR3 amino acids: CASSPQRGGPDNEQFF. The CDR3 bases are TGTGCCAGCAGCCCCCAACGGGGGGGCCCGGACAATGAGCAGTTCTTC.

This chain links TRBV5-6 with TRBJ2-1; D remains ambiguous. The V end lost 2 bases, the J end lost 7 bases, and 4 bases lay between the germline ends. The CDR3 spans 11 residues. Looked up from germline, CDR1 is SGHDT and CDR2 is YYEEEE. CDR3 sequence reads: CASSLQNEQFF. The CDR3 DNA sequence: TGTGCCAGCAGCTTACAGAATGAGCAGTTCTTC. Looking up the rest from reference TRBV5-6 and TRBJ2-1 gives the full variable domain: DAGVTQSPTHLIKTRGQQVTLRCSPKSGHDTVSWYQQALGQGPQFIFQYYEEEERQRGNFPDRFSGHQFPNYSSELNVNALLLGDSALYLCASSLQNEQFFGPGTRLTVL.

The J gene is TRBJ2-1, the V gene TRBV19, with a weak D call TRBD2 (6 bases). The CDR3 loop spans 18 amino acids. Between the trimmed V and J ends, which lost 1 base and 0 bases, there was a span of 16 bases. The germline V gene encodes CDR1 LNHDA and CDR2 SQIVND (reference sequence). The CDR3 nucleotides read TGTGCCAGTAGTATAGTAATGCGCGGGGCGAGCTCCTACAATGAGCAGTTCTTC. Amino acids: CASSIVMRGASSYNEQFF.